One sample yielded the 9 T cell receptor beta chains listed below, sequenced in a study of T cell responses to AZD1222 COVID-19 vaccine. Assay used: immunoSEQ multiplex PCR; TCRdb lists only in-frame clones, some missing. The sample shows around 120,000 clones, about 88% of them seen only once. The sample consisted of peripheral blood, taken on day 0 of AZD1222 vaccination. The receptors here all came from an adult in good health.

As to this clone: Sequence at one end of the junction differs from germline and may be a read error. This chain uses TRBV28 with TRBJ1-5, with a weak D call TRBD1 (5 bases). The CDR3 has 12 residues. Germline CDR1 MDHEN, CDR2 SYDVKM. The CDR3 is CAGGDPNQPQHF. In DNA form, the CDR3 reads TGCGCGGGAGGGGATCCTAATCAGCCCCAGCATTTT.

The rearrangement links TRBV6-1 to TRBJ1-1; a possible D gene is TRBD1 (5 bases). V was cut by 1 base and J by 6 bases, with 12 bases left in between. CDR3 size: 14 residues. The germline gives CDR1 MNHNS, CDR2 SASEGT. The CDR3 DNA sequence: TGTGCCAGCAGTGAAGTGGGGGTGTACGCTGAAGCTTTCTTT. This encodes CASSEVGVYAEAFF.

The chain is built from TRBV30 and TRBJ1-3; TRBD1 might be the D (5 bases). Trimming removed 3 bases at V and 2 bases at J, with 17 bases between. The CDR3 is 16 amino acids. CDR1 and CDR2 (germline): GTSNPN, SVGIG (reference sequence). The chain's CDR3 is CAWSPVVRGTGNTIYF. The CDR3 DNA is TGTGCCTGGAGCCCTGTAGTACGGGGGACTGGAAACACCATATATTTT. Based on the CDR3 plus reference TRBV30 and TRBJ1-3, the full variable domain is SQTIHQWPATLVQPVGSPLSLECTVEGTSNPNLYWYRQAAGRGLQLLFYSVGIGQISSEVPQNLSASRPQDRQFILSSKKLLLSDSGFYLCAWSPVVRGTGNTIYFGEGSWLTVV.

The CDR3, as DNA: TGTGCCAGCTGGCGGAACTCCTACAATGAGCAGTTCTTC. It yields the protein CASWRNSYNEQFF. The chain combines TRBV2 with TRBJ2-1; no firm D call. Trimming stripped 8 bases from V and 0 bases from J, with 8 bases between. The CDR3 extends over 13 amino acids. Germline CDR1 SNHLY, CDR2 FYNNEI.

This clone showed up just once. This CDR3 reads CASSLWAGETQYF. DNA of the CDR3: TGTGCCAGCAGTTTATGGGCGGGGGAGACCCAGTACTTC. The V call is TRBV28, the J call TRBJ2-5; the D gene is possibly TRBD2 (6 bases). The V end lost 0 bases, the J end lost 5 bases, and 7 bases lay between the germline ends. From germline, CDR1 is MDHEN and CDR2 SYDVKM. The CDR3 is made up of 13 amino acids.

V usage is TRBV4-2 and J usage is TRBJ1-1; D is unclear. Trimming cost V 0 bases and J 3 bases, with 14 bases left between them. CDR1 and CDR2 (germline): LGHNA, YNFKEQ. The CDR3 is 16 residues long. DNA for the CDR3: TGTGCCAGCAGCCAAGATCATTTAGGGTTTGACACTGAAGCTTTCTTT. Protein product: CASSQDHLGFDTEAFF.

The chain combines TRBV4-1 with TRBJ2-2; D uncertain. Germline V lookup: CDR1 MGHRA, CDR2 YSYEKL. Deletions cut 1 base from V and 2 bases from J, with 11 bases between. CDR3 length: 16 residues. CDR3 sequence: CASSQGAAINTGELFF. The CDR3 DNA follows: TGCGCCAGCAGCCAAGGCGCGGCTATAAACACCGGGGAGCTGTTTTTT.

With regard to this clone: One end of the junction does not line up with germline, which may come from a read error. This chain connects TRBV7-3 to TRBJ2-7; D uncertain. The CDR3 runs 12 residues. CDR1 is SGHTA, CDR2 FQGTGA, per germline. The CDR3 coding sequence is TGTGCCAGCGGGATGGGCCGGTACGCGCAGTACTTC. Its translation: CASGMGRYAQYF.

This chain uses TRBV5-1 with TRBJ1-6; 9 positions match TRBD1. V gave up 0 bases and J gave up 5 bases; unmatched junction bases: 0. Germline V CDR1 and CDR2: SGHRS, YFSETQ. This CDR3 region has 15 residues. As DNA, the CDR3 is TGCGCCAGCAGCTTGGACAGGGGGCATAATTCACCCCTCCACTTT. This sequence encodes CASSLDRGHNSPLHF.